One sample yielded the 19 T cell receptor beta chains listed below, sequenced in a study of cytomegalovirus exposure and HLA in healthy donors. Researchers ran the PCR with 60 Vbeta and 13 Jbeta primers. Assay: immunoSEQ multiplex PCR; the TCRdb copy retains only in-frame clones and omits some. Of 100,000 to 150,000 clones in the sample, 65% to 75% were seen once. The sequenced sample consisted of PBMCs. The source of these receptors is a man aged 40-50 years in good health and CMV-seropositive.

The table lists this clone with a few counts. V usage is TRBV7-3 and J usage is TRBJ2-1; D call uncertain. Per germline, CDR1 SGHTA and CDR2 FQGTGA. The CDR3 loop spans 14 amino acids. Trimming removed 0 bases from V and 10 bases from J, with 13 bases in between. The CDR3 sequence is CASSLTFPPYEQFF. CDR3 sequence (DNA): TGTGCCAGCAGCTTAACGTTTCCCCCCTACGAGCAGTTCTTC.

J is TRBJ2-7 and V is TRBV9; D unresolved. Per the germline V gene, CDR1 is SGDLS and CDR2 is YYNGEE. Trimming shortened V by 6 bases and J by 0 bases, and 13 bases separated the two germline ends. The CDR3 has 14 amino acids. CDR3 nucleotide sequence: TGTGCCAGCACCCCAGGCCTTAGCTCCTACGAGCAGTACTTC. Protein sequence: CASTPGLSSYEQYF.

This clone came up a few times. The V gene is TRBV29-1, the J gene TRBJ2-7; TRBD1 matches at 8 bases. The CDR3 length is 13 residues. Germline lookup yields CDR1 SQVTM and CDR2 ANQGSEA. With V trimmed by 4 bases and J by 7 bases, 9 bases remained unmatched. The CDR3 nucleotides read TGCAGCGTTGGGCCAGGGGGCATGAAGGAGCAGTACTTC. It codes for CSVGPGGMKEQYF.

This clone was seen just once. The chain's CDR3 is CASSLGGPGEKLFF. The CDR3 DNA follows: TGCGCCAGCAGCTTGGGAGGGCCTGGAGAAAAACTGTTTTTT. This chain uses TRBV5-1 with TRBJ1-4; the D is unclear. The CDR3 loop spans 14 amino acids. Trimming left V 0 bases short and J 8 bases short, with 11 bases between. The germline CDR1 and CDR2 sequences are SGHRS and YFSETQ.

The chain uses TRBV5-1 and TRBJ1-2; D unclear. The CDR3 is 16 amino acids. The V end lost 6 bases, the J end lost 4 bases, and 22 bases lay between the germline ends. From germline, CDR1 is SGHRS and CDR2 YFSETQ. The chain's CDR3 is CASNPDLSGVFYGYTF. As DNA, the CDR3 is TGCGCCAGCAACCCGGATCTCAGCGGGGTATTCTATGGCTACACCTTC.

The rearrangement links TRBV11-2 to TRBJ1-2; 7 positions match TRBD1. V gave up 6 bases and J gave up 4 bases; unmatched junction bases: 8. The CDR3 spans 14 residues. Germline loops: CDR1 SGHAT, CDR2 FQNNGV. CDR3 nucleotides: TGTGCCAGCAGTTTCAATGGGGACAGCTATGGCTACACCTTC. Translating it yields CASSFNGDSYGYTF.

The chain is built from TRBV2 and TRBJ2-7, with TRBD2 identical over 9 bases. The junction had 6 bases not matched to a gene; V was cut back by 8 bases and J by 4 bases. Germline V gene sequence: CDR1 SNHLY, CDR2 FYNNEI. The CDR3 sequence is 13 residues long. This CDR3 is CASSGLAPYEQYF. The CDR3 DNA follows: TGTGCCAGCTCTGGACTAGCGCCTTACGAGCAGTACTTC.

In DNA, the CDR3 is TGTGCCAGCAGCCTCAGGACAGGGGGGGAGCAGTACTTC. Amino acids: CASSLRTGGEQYF. The rearrangement uses TRBV7-8 and TRBJ2-7, with 10 nucleotides matching TRBD1. Germline CDR1 is SGHVS and CDR2 is FQNEAQ. The junction had 5 bases not matched to a gene; V was cut back by 5 bases and J by 7 bases. The CDR3 has 13 amino acids.

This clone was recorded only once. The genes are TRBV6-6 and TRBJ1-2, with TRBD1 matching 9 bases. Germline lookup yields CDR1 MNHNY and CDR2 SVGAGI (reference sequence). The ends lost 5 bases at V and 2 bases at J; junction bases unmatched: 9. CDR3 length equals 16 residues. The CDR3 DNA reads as TGTGCCAGCAGTACTGGGACAGGGTTTTCCAACTATGGCTACACCTTC. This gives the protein CASSTGTGFSNYGYTF.

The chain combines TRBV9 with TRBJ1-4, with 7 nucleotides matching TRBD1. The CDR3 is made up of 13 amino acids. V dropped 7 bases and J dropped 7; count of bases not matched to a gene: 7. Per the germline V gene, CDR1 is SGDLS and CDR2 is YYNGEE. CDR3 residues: CASSDRAGEKLFF. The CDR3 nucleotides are TGTGCCAGCTCCGACAGGGCGGGTGAAAAACTGTTTTTT. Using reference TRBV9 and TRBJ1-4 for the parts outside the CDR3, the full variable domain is DSGVTQTPKHLITATGQRVTLRCSPRSGDLSVYWYQQSLDQGLQFLIQYYNGEERAKGNILERFSAQQFPDLHSELNLSSLELGDSALYFCASSDRAGEKLFFGSGTQLSVL.

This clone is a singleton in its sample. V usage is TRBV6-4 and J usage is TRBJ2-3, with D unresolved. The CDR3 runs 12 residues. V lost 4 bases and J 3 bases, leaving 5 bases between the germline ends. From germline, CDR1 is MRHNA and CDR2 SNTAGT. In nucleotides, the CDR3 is TGTGCCAGCAGTGTACAGACAGATACGCAGTATTTT. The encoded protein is CASSVQTDTQYF.

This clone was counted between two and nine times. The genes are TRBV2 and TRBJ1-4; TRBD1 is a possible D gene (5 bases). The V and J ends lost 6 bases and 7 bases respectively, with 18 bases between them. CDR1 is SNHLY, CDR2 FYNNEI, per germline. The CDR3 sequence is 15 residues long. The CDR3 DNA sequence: TGTGCCAGCAGGGTACAGGACCTCCCTCCTGAAAAACTGTTTTTT. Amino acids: CASRVQDLPPEKLFF.

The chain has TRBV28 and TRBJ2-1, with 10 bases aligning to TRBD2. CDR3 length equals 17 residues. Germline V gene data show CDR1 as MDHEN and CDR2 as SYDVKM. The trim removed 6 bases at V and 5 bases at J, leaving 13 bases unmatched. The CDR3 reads CASSLGVQGLANNEQFF. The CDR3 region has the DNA TGTGCCAGCAGCCTCGGAGTACAGGGACTAGCGAACAATGAGCAGTTCTTC.

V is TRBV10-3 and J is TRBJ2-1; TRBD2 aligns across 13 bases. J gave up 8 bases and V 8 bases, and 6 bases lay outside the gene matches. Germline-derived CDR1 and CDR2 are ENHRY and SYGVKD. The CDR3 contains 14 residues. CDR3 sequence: CAIGTSGALDEQFF. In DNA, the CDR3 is TGTGCCATCGGGACTAGCGGGGCGCTGGATGAGCAGTTCTTC.

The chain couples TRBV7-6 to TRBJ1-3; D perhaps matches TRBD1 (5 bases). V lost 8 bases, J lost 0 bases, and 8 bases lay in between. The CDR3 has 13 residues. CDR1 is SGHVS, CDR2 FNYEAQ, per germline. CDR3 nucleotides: TGTGCCAGCGGAGACAGCTCTGGAAACACCATATATTTT. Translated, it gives CASGDSSGNTIYF.

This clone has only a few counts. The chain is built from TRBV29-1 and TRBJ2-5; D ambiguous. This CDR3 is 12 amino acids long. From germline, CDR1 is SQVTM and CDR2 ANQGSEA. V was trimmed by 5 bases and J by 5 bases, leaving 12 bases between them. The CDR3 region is CSVSTSRETQYF. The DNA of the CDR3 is TGCAGCGTTTCGACCTCCAGGGAGACCCAGTACTTC.

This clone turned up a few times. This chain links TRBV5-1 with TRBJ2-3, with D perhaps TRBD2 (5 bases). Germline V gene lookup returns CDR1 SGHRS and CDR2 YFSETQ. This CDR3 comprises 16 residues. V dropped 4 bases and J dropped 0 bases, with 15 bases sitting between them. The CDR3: CASSPLTSASTDTQYF. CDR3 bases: TGCGCCAGCAGCCCTCTAACTAGTGCTAGCACAGATACGCAGTATTTT.

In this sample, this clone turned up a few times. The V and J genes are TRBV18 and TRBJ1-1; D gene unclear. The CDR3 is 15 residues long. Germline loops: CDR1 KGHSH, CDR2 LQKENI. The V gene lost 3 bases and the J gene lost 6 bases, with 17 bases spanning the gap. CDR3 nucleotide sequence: TGTGCCAGCTCACCCAGGAATACAGTGGAGGCTGAAGCTTTCTTT. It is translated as CASSPRNTVEAEAFF.

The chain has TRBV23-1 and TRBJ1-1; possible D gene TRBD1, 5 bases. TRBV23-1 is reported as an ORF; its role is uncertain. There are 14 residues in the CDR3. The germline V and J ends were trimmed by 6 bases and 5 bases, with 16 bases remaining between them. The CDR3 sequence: CASRLTGGRTEAFF. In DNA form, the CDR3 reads TGCGCCAGCAGACTGACCGGGGGAAGGACTGAAGCTTTCTTT.